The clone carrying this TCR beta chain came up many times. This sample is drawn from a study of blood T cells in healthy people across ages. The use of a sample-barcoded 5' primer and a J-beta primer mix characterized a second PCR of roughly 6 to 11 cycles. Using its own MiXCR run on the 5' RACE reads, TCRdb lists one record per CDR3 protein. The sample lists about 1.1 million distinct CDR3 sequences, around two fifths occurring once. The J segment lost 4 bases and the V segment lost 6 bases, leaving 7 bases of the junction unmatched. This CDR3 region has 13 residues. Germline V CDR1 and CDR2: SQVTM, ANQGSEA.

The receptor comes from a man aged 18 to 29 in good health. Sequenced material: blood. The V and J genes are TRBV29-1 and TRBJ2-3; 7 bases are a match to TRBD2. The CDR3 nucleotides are TGCAGCGTGCGCTGGGACTATCCAGATACGCAGTATTTT. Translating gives CSVRWDYPDTQYF.